The T cell receptor (beta chain) described here comes from a study of PD-L1 blockade in urothelial cancer. As for the study in general: Patients took up atezolizumab in the mid-2010s at 1,200 mg intravenously every 3 weeks. Samples came from 3 weeks, at the second dose, and 6 weeks into treatment. Study-wide points: Tumor-associated clones in the blood of durable-benefit patients grew more at 3 weeks. Better survival was forecast by a pretreatment blood TCR clonality below the median.

Data came from immunoSEQ multiplex PCR; TCRdb stores just in-frame clones and leaves some out. Here the sample spans 40,000 or so clones, more than 65% being singletons. On this clone itself: As yet, its antigen is unknown.

The CDR3 has 19 amino acids. Germline CDR1 is SNHLY and CDR2 is FYNNEI. V lost 7 bases to trimming and J lost 5 bases; unmatched junction nucleotides: 17. V and J are TRBV2 and TRBJ1-6, with 10 bases aligning to TRBD1. This clonotype originated in a man aged 65 to 79 with urothelial cancer. This specimen was PBMCs, taken around atezolizumab (anti-PD-L1) treatment. The CDR3 protein is CASMPRGTGAGFDNSPLHF. Written as DNA, the CDR3 is TGTGCCAGCATGCCCCGGGGGACAGGGGCCGGGTTTGATAATTCACCCCTCCACTTT.